This section outlines one T cell receptor beta chain sequence together with its context. This specimen comes from a study of blood T cell repertoires in COVID-19. Trimming took 7 bases from V and 6 from J; bases not matched to a gene: 8. The CDR3 totals 13 residues. CDR1 MNHEY and CDR2 SVGAGI come from the germline V gene. Seattle-derived patients entered the study during active infection and were followed longitudinally. Sequencing used immunoSEQ multiplex PCR; TCRdb keeps in-frame clones, though not all of them. The sample shows under 200,000 clones, 85% of them seen only once. The chain links TRBV6-5 to TRBJ1-2, with 7 bases that match TRBD1. Material: peripheral blood. The origin of this receptor is a man aged 55-75 years with COVID-19, enrolled during active disease. The CDR3 sequence is CASISDREHGYTF. CDR3 bases: TGTGCCAGCATTAGCGACAGGGAGCATGGCTACACCTTC.